The rows below give T cell receptor beta chains drawn from one sample of a study of CD8 T cells in ankylosing spondylitis. TCRdb ran MiXCR on the 5' RACE reads and lists one entry per CDR3 protein. The table lists under 250,000 distinct CDR3 sequences, around 25% of them singletons. The sequenced material came from blood, either unsorted or a sorted T cell fraction (not recorded which). The receptor source for this set is a male donor with ankylosing spondylitis or in good health (not recorded which). The CDR3 runs from the conserved cysteine through the conserved F or W. The order of the fields is V gene, D gene, clone size, J gene, CDR3 DNA, CDR3 protein. D genes are given only for firm matches. Expanded clones are given a class, and other clones once, few, many or no size at all.

TRBV5-6	TRBD1	-	TRBJ1-4	TGTGCCAGCACCCGGGGGACAGATCGGGAAAAACTGTTTTTT	CASTRGTDREKLFF
TRBV20-1	TRBD2	-	TRBJ2-1	TGCAGTGCTCCCGGGACTAGCGGGCACTCCTACAATGAGCAGTTCTTC	CSAPGTSGHSYNEQFF
TRBV20-1	TRBD1	many	TRBJ1-1	TGCAGTGCTAGGGGAGGGACAGGGAACACTGAAGCTTTCTTT	CSARGGTGNTEAFF
TRBV5-1	-	many	TRBJ1-2	TGCGCCAGCAAAATAGGGGAGGGCAACTATGGCTACACCTTC	CASKIGEGNYGYTF
TRBV3-1	TRBD2	few	TRBJ2-1	TGTGCCAGCAGCCGAGGTGGGAGGGCCTTCAATGAGCAGTTCTTC	CASSRGGRAFNEQFF
TRBV12-3/TRBV12-4	-	-	TRBJ2-3	TGTGCCAGCAGTGGGGTCGTGAGCACAGATACGCAGTATTTT	CASSGVVSTDTQYF
TRBV20-1	-	-	TRBJ2-7	TGCAGTGCTAGACCCCAGGGGACCCCCTACGAGCAGTACTTC	CSARPQGTPYEQYF
TRBV3-1	-	many	TRBJ1-3	TGTGCCAGCAGCTCCCGAAGGGCAGGGACAATCGACTCTGGAAACACCATATATTTT	CASSSRRAGTIDSGNTIYF
TRBV20-1	-	many	TRBJ1-1	TGCAGCTCCGCCGAAGGGTCTAAAAGAAACACTGAAGCTTTCTTT	CSSAEGSKRNTEAFF
TRBV10-3	TRBD2	many	TRBJ2-5	TGTGCCATCGGCCAGGGACTAGCGGGGCAAGAGACCCAGTACTTC	CAIGQGLAGQETQYF
TRBV5-5	-	many	TRBJ2-2	TGTGCCAGCAGCTTGCGCAGGGGCAACACCGGGGAGCTGTTTTTT	CASSLRRGNTGELFF
TRBV5-1	-	-	TRBJ2-5	TGCGCCAGCAGCTTGGCCGGTGGGAGCACGGGTGAGACCCAGTACTTC	CASSLAGGSTGETQYF
TRBV20-1	TRBD1	few	TRBJ2-7	TGCAGTGCTAGACGGACAGGGAACGAGCAGTACTTC	CSARRTGNEQYF
TRBV20-1	TRBD2	-	TRBJ2-3	TGCAGTGCTAGGGGGACTAGCTTTTCCACAGATACGCAGTATTTT	CSARGTSFSTDTQYF
TRBV7-9	-	many	TRBJ2-5	TGTGCCAGCAGCTCCCATCGGGAGCCAAGGGAGACCCAGTACTTC	CASSSHREPRETQYF
TRBV5-1	TRBD1	few	TRBJ2-2	TGCGCCAGCAGCCCCCAAGGGACAGGTGGAATTACCGGGGAGCTGTTTTTT	CASSPQGTGGITGELFF
TRBV5-1	TRBD1	many	TRBJ2-1	TGCGCCAGCAGCTCCGGGACAGGGGTGGGCAATGAGCAGTTCTTC	CASSSGTGVGNEQFF
TRBV20-1	-	-	TRBJ1-1	TGCAGTGCCCGGACAGAGGGGAACACTGAAGCTTTCTTT	CSARTEGNTEAFF
TRBV10-3	TRBD2	once	TRBJ2-2	TGTGCCATCAGCGGACTAGCGGGACCCACCGGGGAGCTGTTTTTT	CAISGLAGPTGELFF
TRBV20-1	TRBD1	many	TRBJ2-5	TGCAGTGCGAGACAGGGGGCCATATTATCACAAGAGACCCAGTACTTC	CSARQGAILSQETQYF
TRBV20-1	-	-	TRBJ1-5	TGCAGTGCTAGTAAGAGACCTAGTTCACCCCAGCATTTT	CSASKRPSSPQHF
TRBV14	-	many	TRBJ2-2	TGTGCCAGCAGCCCACAGAACACCGGGGAGCTGTTTTTT	CASSPQNTGELFF
TRBV27	-	many	TRBJ2-5	TGTGCCAGCAGTTTAATGGAGACCCAGTACTTC	CASSLMETQYF
TRBV20-1	TRBD1	-	TRBJ1-1	TGCAGTGCTAGAGCCGGGACAGGGAACACTGAAGCTTTCTTT	CSARAGTGNTEAFF
TRBV7-3	TRBD2	few	TRBJ2-3	TGTGCCAGCAGCAGAGGGACTAGCGGTGGCACAGATACGCAGTATTTT	CASSRGTSGGTDTQYF
TRBV5-4	TRBD2	few	TRBJ2-5	TGTGCCAGCAGCTCGGGACTAGCGGGAGGGCCGGAGGAGACCCAGTACTTC	CASSSGLAGGPEETQYF
TRBV10-1	TRBD2	many	TRBJ2-2	TGCGCCAGCAGTCCGGCTAGCGGTTACACCGGGGAGCTGTTTTTT	CASSPASGYTGELFF
TRBV6-1	TRBD1	many	TRBJ1-3	TGTGCCAGCAGCCCGGACAGGGGGTTGTCTGGAAACACCATATATTTT	CASSPDRGLSGNTIYF
TRBV5-1	TRBD1	many	TRBJ2-7	TGCGCCAGCAGCTCCTGGGACAGCAACTACGAGCAGTACTTC	CASSSWDSNYEQYF
TRBV6-2/TRBV6-3	TRBD1	once	TRBJ2-7	TGTGCCAGCAGCCGACCGGGACAGGGCCGATACGAGCAGTACTTC	CASSRPGQGRYEQYF
TRBV5-1	TRBD1	many	TRBJ2-1	TGCGCCAGCAGCCCCGAGCCATTACAGGGGCGACGGGGTGAGCAGTTCTTC	CASSPEPLQGRRGEQFF
TRBV5-6	TRBD1	few	TRBJ2-5	TGTGCCAGCAGGGGGACAGGAATTCAAGAGACCCAGTACTTC	CASRGTGIQETQYF
TRBV20-1	TRBD2	many	TRBJ2-7	TGCAGTGCTAGAGGGACTAGCGTCGACTACGAGCAGTACTTC	CSARGTSVDYEQYF
TRBV12-5	-	many	TRBJ2-5	TGTGCTAGTGGTTCTGTGGAGACCCAGTACTTC	CASGSVETQYF
TRBV29-1	-	-	TRBJ2-5	TGCAGCGTGGGACTTCACAGGGAAGAGACCCAGTACTTC	CSVGLHREETQYF
TRBV12-2	-	few	TRBJ1-5	TGTGCAAGTCGCTTAGCGGAGGCAGGGGCACATAGCAATCAGCCCCAGCATTTT	CASRLAEAGAHSNQPQHF
TRBV12-3/TRBV12-4	TRBD1	-	TRBJ2-1	TGTGCCAGCAGTCCTACCCAGGGGGCGACCAACAATGAGCAGTTCTTC	CASSPTQGATNNEQFF
TRBV5-1	-	many	TRBJ2-5	TGCGCCAGCAGCTTGGCCAACAGCGCGGAGACCCAGTACTTC	CASSLANSAETQYF